The 22 T cell receptor beta chains below all came from one sample that was sequenced in a study of blood T cells in healthy people across ages. The second PCR ran roughly 7 to 11 cycles with a sample-barcoded 5' primer and J-beta primers. MiXCR was run by TCRdb on the 5' RACE reads, yielding one entry per CDR3 protein. The sample lists about 1 million distinct CDR3 sequences, more than 35% occurring once. Sample: blood. These receptor sequences come from a woman aged 60-75 years in good health.

The chain is built from TRBV3-1 and TRBJ2-4; possibly TRBD1 for D (5 bases). The J call is in doubt because the DNA end fits TRBJ2-7 better. Germline CDR1 and CDR2: LGHDT and YNNKEL (reference sequence). The CDR3 totals 15 residues. The CDR3 DNA reads TGTGCCAGCAGCCAAGATTTTGGACATGCCTACGAGCAGTACTTC. Translating gives CASSQDFGHAYEQYF.

This clonotype showed up just a few times. J is TRBJ2-1 and V is TRBV9; 8 nucleotides align to TRBD2. Per germline, CDR1 SGDLS and CDR2 YYNGEE. Trimming took 0 bases from V and 6 from J; bases not matched to a gene: 8. The CDR3 runs to 16 residues. The CDR3 nucleotides are TGTGCCAGCAGCGTAGGGCGTGGGACTAGGGTCAATGAGCAGTTCTTC. It is translated as CASSVGRGTRVNEQFF.

This chain connects TRBV15 to TRBJ2-7; D gene unclear. The germline V and J ends were trimmed by 8 bases and 2 bases, with 19 bases remaining between them. The CDR3 runs to 15 residues. Germline values: CDR1 LNHNV, CDR2 YYDKDF (reference sequence). The CDR3 DNA follows: TGTGCCACCGGATCCATTGGAAGGCAGGCCTACGAGCAGTACTTC. Residues: CATGSIGRQAYEQYF.

V and J are TRBV5-1 and TRBJ2-1, with D uncertain. Trimming took 2 bases from V and 7 from J, leaving 10 bases between them. Germline CDR1 reads SGHRS; CDR2 reads YFSETQ. The CDR3 has 13 residues. This chain's CDR3 is CASSFPGANEQFF. CDR3 DNA: TGCGCCAGCAGCTTCCCTGGCGCAAATGAGCAGTTCTTC.

This sequence joins TRBV29-1 and TRBJ2-4, with TRBD1 matching over 8 bases. The J call may be mistaken, given a closer DNA end match to TRBJ2-5. Germline CDR1 reads SQVTM; CDR2 reads ANQGSEA. The CDR3 runs to 17 residues. The CDR3 sequence is CSVEGGHRDRFHETQYF. The CDR3 nucleotides are TGCAGCGTTGAAGGCGGGCACCGGGACAGGTTCCATGAGACCCAGTACTTC.

The table lists this clonotype with a few counts. The gene calls are TRBV20-1 and TRBJ2-5; D gene unclear. V lost 1 base and J 1 base, leaving 10 bases between the germline ends. Per germline, CDR1 DFQATT and CDR2 SNEGSKA (reference sequence). CDR3 size: 14 residues. The CDR3 bases are TGCAGTGCTAGAGTCCGGAATCTCCAAGAGACCCAGTACTTC. Residues: CSARVRNLQETQYF.

This clonotype was observed a handful of times. This chain connects TRBV5-1 to TRBJ2-5, with D perhaps TRBD1 (6 bases). Trimming shortened V by 4 bases and J by 2 bases, and 18 bases separated the two germline ends. Germline V gene sequence: CDR1 SGHRS, CDR2 YFSETQ. The CDR3 consists of 16 residues. This chain's CDR3 is CASSRRTGQSQETQYF. The CDR3 coding sequence is TGCGCCAGCAGCAGGAGAACCGGACAGTCACAAGAGACCCAGTACTTC. The full variable domain, its missing parts supplied by reference TRBV5-1 and TRBJ2-5, is KAGVTQTPRYLIKTRGQQVTLSCSPISGHRSVSWYQQTPGQGLQFLFEYFSETQRNKGNFPGRFSGRQFSNSRSEMNVSTLELGDSALYLCASSRRTGQSQETQYFGPGTRLLVL.

The chain employs TRBV7-8 and TRBJ2-3; no reliable D call. This CDR3 spans 16 amino acids. Germline CDR1 reads SGHVS; CDR2 reads FQNEAQ. The germline V and J ends were trimmed by 2 bases and 1 base, with 13 bases remaining between them. In nucleotides, the CDR3 is TGTGCCAGCAGCTTACGATGGGATGGGGGCACAGATACGCAGTATTTT. It encodes CASSLRWDGGTDTQYF.

This chain links TRBV20-1 with TRBJ1-2; tentative D call: TRBD1 (6 bases). Per the germline V gene, CDR1 is DFQATT and CDR2 is SNEGSKA (reference sequence). V lost 5 bases to trimming and J lost 6 bases, with 19 bases between them. CDR3 length equals 14 residues. CDR3 nucleotide sequence: TGCAGTGCTTCGGGGACAAACCCCGGGGATGGCTACACCTTC. Translation gives CSASGTNPGDGYTF.

The V call is TRBV6-2 or TRBV6-3, the J call TRBJ2-1; 7 bases fit TRBD2. The CDR3 runs to 16 residues. V lost 3 bases to trimming and J lost 5 bases; unmatched junction nucleotides: 10. Germline V gives CDR1 MNHEY, CDR2 SVGEGT. The CDR3 sequence is CASSYPGGRVHNEQFF. The CDR3, as DNA: TGTGCCAGCAGTTATCCGGGCGGGAGAGTCCACAATGAGCAGTTCTTC.

This sequence joins TRBV7-2 and TRBJ2-5, with D possibly being TRBD1 (6 bases). The V gene lost 2 bases and the J gene lost 5 bases, with 15 bases spanning the gap. Germline loops: CDR1 SGHTA, CDR2 FQGNSA. The CDR3 has 15 amino acids. CDR3 sequence: CASSLLERRGETQYF. CDR3 bases: TGTGCCAGCAGCTTACTGGAGCGAAGGGGGGAGACCCAGTACTTC.

The gene calls are TRBV2 and TRBJ1-2; maybe TRBD1 (5 bases). Germline CDR1 reads SNHLY; CDR2 reads FYNNEI. The germline V and J ends were trimmed by 4 bases and 8 bases, with 20 bases remaining between them. This CDR3 region has 15 residues. The CDR3 region is CASSVTPGDEWGYTF. In nucleotides, the CDR3 is TGTGCCAGCAGTGTCACGCCGGGGGATGAATGGGGCTACACCTTC.

The CDR3 sequence: CASSLMFRPGHVSYEQYF. CDR3 bases: TGTGCCAGCAGCTTGATGTTTCGCCCGGGACATGTCTCCTACGAGCAGTACTTC. The rearrangement links TRBV5-5 to TRBJ2-7; TRBD1 might be the D (6 bases). Germline assignment: CDR1 SGHKS and CDR2 YYEKEE (reference sequence). This CDR3 spans 18 amino acids. Trimming pared 1 base from V and 0 bases from J, leaving 20 bases between. Using reference TRBV5-5 and TRBJ2-7 for the parts outside the CDR3, the full variable domain is DAGVTQSPTHLIKTRGQQVTLRCSPISGHKSVSWYQQVLGQGPQFIFQYYEKEERGRGNFPDRFSARQFPNYSSELNVNALLLGDSALYLCASSLMFRPGHVSYEQYFGPGTRLTVT.

This clonotype was detected only a few times. The V and J genes are TRBV5-1 and TRBJ2-3; TRBD2 matches at 9 bases. This CDR3 spans 16 amino acids. Germline assignment: CDR1 SGHRS and CDR2 YFSETQ. Trimming cost V 4 bases and J 2 bases; bases outside gene matches: 8. This CDR3 is CASSPQTSGSTDTQYF. The DNA of the CDR3 is TGCGCCAGCAGCCCCCAGACTAGCGGCTCCACAGATACGCAGTATTTT.

This clonotype was detected once. J is TRBJ2-1 and V is TRBV5-1; D not certain. The V end lost 2 bases, the J end lost 0 bases, and 6 bases lay between the germline ends. The length of the CDR3 is 14 residues. Germline values: CDR1 SGHRS, CDR2 YFSETQ. The CDR3 protein is CASSLNVSYNEQFF. Written as DNA, the CDR3 is TGCGCCAGCAGCTTAAATGTCTCCTACAATGAGCAGTTCTTC.

The chain carries TRBV7-9 and TRBJ2-1; 9 nucleotides line up with TRBD2. Germline V gene data show CDR1 as SEHNR and CDR2 as FQNEAQ (reference sequence). The CDR3 loop spans 14 amino acids. Losses at the gene ends were 6 bases for V and 7 bases for J; bases not matched to a gene: 7. The DNA for the CDR3 is TGTGCCAGCAGGCATAGCGGGAGAATAAATGAGCAGTTCTTC. Encoded protein: CASRHSGRINEQFF.

The gene calls are TRBV6-5 and TRBJ1-1; D is unresolved. Per the germline V gene, CDR1 is MNHEY and CDR2 is SVGAGI. This CDR3 region has 13 residues. Trimming took off 5 bases at V and 8 bases at J, with 15 bases between the two ends. For the CDR3, the DNA is TGTGCCAGCAGTCCCACTAGACCGTTGGAAGCTTTCTTT. Translating gives CASSPTRPLEAFF.

On this clonotype: The junction and the germline gene differ at one end; a read error may be behind it. The chain uses TRBV7-9 and TRBJ1-1, with D unresolved. From germline, CDR1 is SEHNR and CDR2 FQNEAQ (reference sequence). The CDR3 covers 14 residues. CDR3 nucleotide sequence: TGTGCCAGCAGCTTAAGTCGACTGAACACTGAAGTTTTCTTT. This gives the protein CASSLSRLNTEVFF.

This clonotype was seen a few times. The genes are TRBV2 and TRBJ2-7; no definite D call. V was clipped by 6 bases and J by 2 bases, with 11 bases between them. The germline CDR1 and CDR2 sequences are SNHLY and FYNNEI. The CDR3 contains 13 residues. The DNA for the CDR3 is TGTGCCAGCAGGCAGGACCAAACCTACGAGCAGTACTTC. It yields the protein CASRQDQTYEQYF. The full variable domain, rest sourced from reference TRBV2 and TRBJ2-7, is EPEVTQTPSHQVTQMGQEVILRCVPISNHLYFYWYRQILGQKVEFLVSFYNNEISEKSEIFDDQFSVERPDGSNFTLKIRSTKLEDSAMYFCASRQDQTYEQYFGPGTRLTVT.

This clonotype appeared a few times. The chain couples TRBV3-1 to TRBJ2-5; D gene uncertain. The V gene's germline CDR1 is LGHDT and CDR2 YNNKEL (reference sequence). The CDR3 is 12 amino acids. Between the trimmed V and J ends, which lost 4 bases and 5 bases, there was a span of 8 bases. The CDR3 DNA reads as TGTGCCAGCAGCCCTCAGTTCGAGACCCAGTACTTC. Protein product: CASSPQFETQYF.

The chain employs TRBV28 and TRBJ1-5; TRBD1 aligns across 9 bases. The CDR3 contains 14 residues. Germline CDR1 is MDHEN and CDR2 is SYDVKM. The V segment lost 6 bases and the J segment 1 base; nucleotides outside the gene matches: 1. CDR3 sequence (DNA): TGTGCCAGCAGAGGGACAGGGAGCAATCAGCCCCAGCATTTT. Translated, it gives CASRGTGSNQPQHF.

The rearrangement joins TRBV7-6 to TRBJ2-3; TRBD2 aligns across 15 bases. The ends lost 1 base at V and 5 bases at J; junction bases unmatched: 4. The CDR3 has 17 residues. Germline assignment: CDR1 SGHVS and CDR2 FNYEAQ. CDR3 bases: TGTGCCAGCAGCTTAGGGACTAGCGGGAGGGCAGGAGATACGCAGTATTTT. Residues: CASSLGTSGRAGDTQYF.